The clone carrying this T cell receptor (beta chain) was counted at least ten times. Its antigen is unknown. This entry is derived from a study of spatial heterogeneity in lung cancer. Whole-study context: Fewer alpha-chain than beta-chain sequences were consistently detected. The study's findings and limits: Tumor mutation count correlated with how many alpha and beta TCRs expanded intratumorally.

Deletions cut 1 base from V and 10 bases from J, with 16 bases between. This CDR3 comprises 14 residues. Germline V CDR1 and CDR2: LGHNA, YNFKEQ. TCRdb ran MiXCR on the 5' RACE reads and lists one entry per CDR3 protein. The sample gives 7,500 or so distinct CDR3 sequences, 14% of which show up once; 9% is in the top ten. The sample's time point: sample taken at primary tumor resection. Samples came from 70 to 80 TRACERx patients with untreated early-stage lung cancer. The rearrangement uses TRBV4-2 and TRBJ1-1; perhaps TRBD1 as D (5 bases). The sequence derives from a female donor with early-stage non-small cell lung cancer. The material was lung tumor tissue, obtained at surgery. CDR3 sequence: CASSQAVGGRGAFF. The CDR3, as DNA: TGTGCCAGCAGCCAAGCAGTCGGGGGTAGGGGAGCTTTCTTT.